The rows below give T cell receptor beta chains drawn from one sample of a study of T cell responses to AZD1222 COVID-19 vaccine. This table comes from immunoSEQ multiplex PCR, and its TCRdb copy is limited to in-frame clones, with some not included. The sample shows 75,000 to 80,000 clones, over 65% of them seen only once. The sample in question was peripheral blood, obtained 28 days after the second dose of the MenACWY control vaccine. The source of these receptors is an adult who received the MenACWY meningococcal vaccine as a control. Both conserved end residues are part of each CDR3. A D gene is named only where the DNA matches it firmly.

CDR3: CASSRSRATATREKLFF; J: TRBJ1-4; V: TRBV3-1/TRBV3-2; D: -
CDR3: CASSPTQGRDEKLFF; J: TRBJ1-4; V: TRBV19; D: -
CDR3: CAWSVRINYGYTF; J: TRBJ1-2; V: TRBV30; D: -
CDR3: CASTGQGVYNEQFF; J: TRBJ2-1; V: TRBV5-6; D: TRBD1
CDR3: CASSDPATSGTQYF; J: TRBJ2-3; V: TRBV6-5; D: TRBD2
CDR3: CASRLDIDGYTF; J: TRBJ1-2; V: TRBV6-5; D: -
CDR3: CASSQAFDQPQHF; J: TRBJ1-5; V: TRBV3-1/TRBV3-2; D: -
CDR3: CASSSDRAGTGELFF; J: TRBJ2-2; V: TRBV5-1; D: TRBD1
CDR3: CATRYSARGETQYF; J: TRBJ2-5; V: TRBV24-1; D: TRBD2
CDR3: CASTRDRAYEQYF; J: TRBJ2-7; V: TRBV2; D: TRBD1
CDR3: CASSVRGPTSGGAETQYF; J: TRBJ2-5; V: TRBV11-2; D: TRBD2
CDR3: CASSHISDYQETQYF; J: TRBJ2-5; V: TRBV4-1; D: -
CDR3: CASSEESARYTEAFF; J: TRBJ1-1; V: TRBV2; D: -
CDR3: CASSHRGLQTGELFF; J: TRBJ2-2; V: TRBV19; D: TRBD1
CDR3: CASSRQGWPQHF; J: TRBJ1-5; V: TRBV7-8; D: TRBD1
CDR3: CASSEIDYNEQFF; J: TRBJ2-1; V: TRBV2; D: -
CDR3: CASSTLDRDTEAFF; J: TRBJ1-1; V: TRBV19; D: TRBD1
CDR3: CASGRGETQYF; J: TRBJ2-5; V: TRBV12-3/TRBV12-4; D: TRBD1
CDR3: CASRVGGARNSPLHF; J: TRBJ1-6; V: TRBV27; D: -
CDR3: CASSLGQGATEAFF; J: TRBJ1-1; V: TRBV5-8; D: TRBD1
CDR3: CASSRGSTDTQYF; J: TRBJ2-3; V: TRBV3-1/TRBV3-2; D: -
CDR3: CASSSGGDGNQPQHF; J: TRBJ1-5; V: TRBV28; D: -
CDR3: CASSFDRGNTGELFF; J: TRBJ2-2; V: TRBV5-4; D: TRBD1
CDR3: CASSIDRESGNTIYF; J: TRBJ1-3; V: TRBV19; D: TRBD1
CDR3: CASSPPSAASFSGNTIYF; J: TRBJ1-3; V: TRBV7-2; D: -
CDR3: CSGFQGAGEAFF; J: TRBJ1-1; V: TRBV29-1; D: TRBD1
CDR3: CASSSPEGLAVKNIQYF; J: TRBJ2-4; V: TRBV28; D: TRBD2
CDR3: CAWRIPWRDTEAFF; J: TRBJ1-1; V: TRBV30; D: -
CDR3: CASSLFLGSQETQYF; J: TRBJ2-5; V: TRBV5-1; D: -
CDR3: CASSPGGIVKNIQYF; J: TRBJ2-4; V: TRBV14; D: -
CDR3: CASSQETGQETQYF; J: TRBJ2-5; V: TRBV4-2; D: -
CDR3: CASSGQGGNEQFF; J: TRBJ2-1; V: TRBV3-1/TRBV3-2; D: TRBD1
CDR3: CSVVLDRTGNTIYF; J: TRBJ1-3; V: TRBV29-1; D: -
CDR3: CATSGVGSEQFF; J: TRBJ2-1; V: TRBV15; D: -
CDR3: CASSYEETQYF; J: TRBJ2-5; V: TRBV11-1; D: -
CDR3: CASSSYTDTQYF; J: TRBJ2-3; V: TRBV6-2/TRBV6-3; D: -
CDR3: CAISEEQENTEAFF; J: TRBJ1-1; V: TRBV10-3; D: -
CDR3: CASSPSGGGSTAFF; J: TRBJ1-1; V: TRBV9; D: -
CDR3: CASSTTGSGTDTQYF; J: TRBJ2-3; V: TRBV5-1; D: -
CDR3: CASSSRSRGRDNEQFF; J: TRBJ2-1; V: TRBV27; D: -
CDR3: CASSLGNSGANVLTF; J: TRBJ2-6; V: TRBV5-1; D: -
CDR3: CASRSHGANTEAFF; J: TRBJ1-1; V: TRBV7-9; D: -
CDR3: CAISDPTGSSDLRETQYF; J: TRBJ2-5; V: TRBV10-3; D: TRBD1
CDR3: CASSSHQNIQYF; J: TRBJ2-4; V: TRBV27; D: -
CDR3: CASSSTGRKTQYF; J: TRBJ2-5; V: TRBV5-8; D: -
CDR3: CASSLEWGETQYF; J: TRBJ2-5; V: TRBV19; D: -
CDR3: CAWSGQARAEAFF; J: TRBJ1-1; V: TRBV30; D: -
CDR3: CASSLTTTSGWPADTQYF; J: TRBJ2-3; V: TRBV5-8; D: TRBD2
CDR3: CASLRDRNQPQHF; J: TRBJ1-5; V: TRBV28; D: -
CDR3: CASSQGLIPNEQFF; J: TRBJ2-1; V: TRBV3-1/TRBV3-2; D: -